The sequence of this T cell receptor beta chain was determined in a study of cytomegalovirus exposure and HLA in healthy donors. Overall study findings and caveats: The majority of TCR sequences were rare, yet some public TCRs appeared in many donors. Being productive about 87% or about 30% of the time was typical of most TCR beta V segments in an earlier analysis.

The germline V gene has CDR1 SGHTA and CDR2 FQGTGA. CDR3 size: 15 residues. J was trimmed by 6 bases and V by 4 bases; bases with no gene match: 10. Healthy bone marrow donors made up the donor group. This clone was observed a handful of times. The target antigen is unknown. The PCR employed 60 Vbeta primers together with 13 Jbeta primers. TCRdb's copy holds only in-frame clones and misses some; the assay was immunoSEQ multiplex PCR. The sample lists under 250,000 clones, less than 85% occurring once. The J gene is TRBJ2-3, the V gene TRBV7-3, with 7 bases aligning to TRBD2. The source material was PBMCs. This TCR was sampled from a man in his late teens or twenties in good health and CMV-seronegative. This CDR3 reads CASSSGKSGTDTQYF. In DNA form, the CDR3 reads TGTGCCAGCAGCTCGGGAAAGAGCGGGACGGATACGCAGTATTTT.